These 22 T cell receptor beta chains were all obtained from the same sample, sequenced in a study of response to subunit inactivated influenza vaccine. MiXCR was run by TCRdb on the RT-PCR reads, yielding one entry per CDR3 protein. Of hundreds of thousands of distinct CDR3 sequences listed, over 9.5% are singletons. This sample comprised PBMCs from blood, obtained on the day of vaccination. Every receptor here comes from a man aged 50 or older who received an inactivated influenza vaccine.

The rearrangement joins TRBV11-2 to TRBJ2-3, with D unresolved. The CDR3 sequence is 13 residues long. CDR1 is SGHAT and CDR2 is FQNNGV in the germline V gene. V was shortened by 7 bases and J by 2 bases, with 10 bases between the two germline ends. CDR3 residues: CASTPPITDTQYF. The CDR3 DNA sequence: TGTGCCAGCACCCCCCCAATCACAGATACGCAGTATTTT.

This clonotype turned up a few times. The chain is built from TRBV5-1 and TRBJ2-1; TRBD2 might be the D (6 bases). The V end was cut by 0 bases, the J end by 9 bases, with 16 bases between. The germline V gene encodes CDR1 SGHRS and CDR2 YFSETQ. The CDR3 sequence is 15 residues long. The CDR3 spells CASSLEWAGIGEQFF. CDR3 DNA: TGCGCCAGCAGCTTGGAATGGGCGGGGATCGGTGAGCAGTTCTTC. The full variable domain, rest sourced from reference TRBV5-1 and TRBJ2-1, is KAGVTQTPRYLIKTRGQQVTLSCSPISGHRSVSWYQQTPGQGLQFLFEYFSETQRNKGNFPGRFSGRQFSNSRSEMNVSTLELGDSALYLCASSLEWAGIGEQFFGPGTRLTVL.

Here the CDR3 DNA reads TGCGCCAGCAGCCAGAAAGGATTTAGCTCTGGGGCCAACGTCCTGACTTTC. It encodes CASSQKGFSSGANVLTF. The V gene is TRBV5-1, the J gene TRBJ2-6; D unclear. The germline CDR1 and CDR2 sequences are SGHRS and YFSETQ. V gave up 4 bases and J gave up 0 bases, with 14 bases separating them. The CDR3 is made up of 17 amino acids.

This clonotype was counted many times. V usage is TRBV7-9 and J usage is TRBJ2-3, with a weak D call TRBD2 (5 bases). In germline, CDR1 is SEHNR, CDR2 FQNEAQ (reference sequence). The CDR3 length is 14 residues. V lost 5 bases and J lost 5, with 14 bases in between. CDR3 in DNA: TGTGCCAGCAGCCTTTTATCGGCGGGAGATACGCAGTATTTT. Translation gives CASSLLSAGDTQYF.

This clonotype was detected a few times. This chain links TRBV5-1 with TRBJ2-5; D ambiguous. Germline-derived CDR1 and CDR2 are SGHRS and YFSETQ. V was pared by 0 bases and J by 2 bases, with 11 bases between. The CDR3 loop spans 15 amino acids. CDR3 DNA sequence: TGCGCCAGCAGCTTGGCGGTCCGCAGACAAGAGACCCAGTACTTC. Amino acid sequence: CASSLAVRRQETQYF.

This clonotype was recorded only once. The chain is built from TRBV19 and TRBJ2-1; no firm D call. V lost 3 bases to trimming and J lost 0 bases, with 9 bases between them. CDR1 is LNHDA and CDR2 is SQIVND in the germline V gene (reference sequence). The CDR3 has 15 residues. The CDR3 nucleotides are TGTGCCAGTAGTATCGCACTGGGCTCCTACAATGAGCAGTTCTTC. It yields the protein CASSIALGSYNEQFF. Drawing the rest from reference TRBV19 and TRBJ2-1, the complete variable domain is DGGITQSPKYLFRKEGQNVTLSCEQNLNHDAMYWYRQDPGQGLRLIYYSQIVNDFQKGDIAEGYSVSREKKESFPLTVTSAQKNPTAFYLCASSIALGSYNEQFFGPGTRLTVL.

A remark on this clonotype: This could be a read error, since a much larger clone is one nucleotide away. This chain uses TRBV29-1 with TRBJ2-1, with TRBD1 matching over 7 bases. There are 14 residues in the CDR3. Germline V gives CDR1 SQVTM, CDR2 ANQGSEA. Here the CDR3 reads CSVPTGYSSNEQFF. In DNA form, the CDR3 reads TGCAGCGTTCCGACAGGGTACTCCTCCAATGAGCAGTTCTTC.

The chain uses TRBV29-1 and TRBJ1-1; D not certain. Germline CDR1 is SQVTM and CDR2 is ANQGSEA. V was trimmed by 4 bases and J by 0 bases, leaving 12 bases between them. The CDR3 sequence is 14 residues long. The CDR3 bases are TGCAGCGTTGGTGGCGGCAGTATGAACACTGAAGCTTTCTTT. This encodes CSVGGGSMNTEAFF.

This clonotype has only a few counts. The chain couples TRBV4-1 to TRBJ2-3; D remains unclear. Trimming shortened V by 0 bases and J by 4 bases, and 5 bases separated the two germline ends. Germline V gene lookup returns CDR1 MGHRA and CDR2 YSYEKL. This CDR3 region has 13 residues. CDR3 region: CASSQEWADTQYF. CDR3 coding DNA: TGCGCCAGCAGCCAAGAATGGGCAGATACGCAGTATTTT.

This clonotype was counted between two and nine times. The rearrangement links TRBV29-1 to TRBJ2-5; 7 nucleotides line up with TRBD2. There are 13 residues in the CDR3. Losses at the gene ends were 4 bases for V and 5 bases for J; bases not matched to a gene: 7. Germline V gives CDR1 SQVTM, CDR2 ANQGSEA. CDR3 sequence: CSVAGRALETQYF. CDR3 nucleotide sequence: TGCAGCGTTGCGGGGAGGGCCTTGGAGACCCAGTACTTC.

This clonotype was recorded a few times. The V call is TRBV15, the J call TRBJ2-4, with 14 bases matching TRBD2. CDR1 LNHNV and CDR2 YYDKDF come from the germline V gene (reference sequence). Unmatched junction bases numbered 7, after V lost 1 base and J lost 8 bases. The CDR3 consists of 17 residues. This CDR3 reads CATSRAGLAGGVDIQYF. The DNA of the CDR3 is TGTGCCACCAGCAGAGCCGGACTAGCGGGGGGAGTGGACATTCAGTACTTC.

This clonotype was counted at least ten times. The genes are TRBV7-2 and TRBJ1-3; D may be TRBD1 (5 bases). Germline loops: CDR1 SGHTA, CDR2 FQGNSA. Trimming removed 3 bases from V and 1 base from J, with 7 bases in between. The CDR3 runs to 14 residues. CDR3 amino acids: CASSLGGSGNTIYF. CDR3 in DNA: TGTGCCAGCAGCTTGGGGGGGTCTGGAAACACCATATATTTT.

This clonotype appeared many times. This chain uses TRBV4-1 with TRBJ1-5; tentative D call: TRBD1 (5 bases). CDR1 and CDR2 (germline): MGHRA, YSYEKL. The CDR3 runs 14 residues. Trimming stripped 3 bases from V and 2 bases from J, with 8 bases between. The CDR3 spells CASSQGRGNQPQHF. The DNA of the CDR3 is TGCGCCAGCAGCCAGGGACGTGGCAATCAGCCCCAGCATTTT.

In its sample, this clonotype was seen many times. The V gene is TRBV12-3 or TRBV12-4, the J gene TRBJ2-2; a weak D match, TRBD1 (5 bases). The germline V and J ends were trimmed by 7 bases and 3 bases, with 9 bases remaining between them. The CDR3 loop spans 13 amino acids. CDR3 loop: CASIQGDTGELFF. CDR3 DNA sequence: TGTGCCAGCATTCAGGGTGACACCGGGGAGCTGTTTTTT.

The chain recombines TRBV20-1 with TRBJ2-1; the D is unclear. The CDR3 has 12 residues. Germline-derived CDR1 and CDR2 are DFQATT and SNEGSKA (reference sequence). Deletions cut 6 bases from V and 10 bases from J, with 16 bases between. The CDR3 nucleotides read TGCAGTGCCGCTAATACGGACCGGGAGCAGTTCTTC. It encodes CSAANTDREQFF.

This clonotype appeared a few times. The V gene is TRBV7-8, the J gene TRBJ2-3; tentative D call: TRBD1 (5 bases). This CDR3 contains 15 residues. The germline gives CDR1 SGHVS, CDR2 FQNEAQ. Trimming took 7 bases from V and 2 from J, leaving 16 bases between them. Here the CDR3 DNA reads TGTGCCAGCACCCAGCTCAGGGCCTACACAGATACGCAGTATTTT. Its protein is CASTQLRAYTDTQYF.

The chain links TRBV6-5 to TRBJ1-1; tentative D call: TRBD1 (5 bases). V lost 4 bases to trimming and J lost 1 base, with 10 bases between them. Germline values: CDR1 MNHEY, CDR2 SVGAGI. CDR3 length: 14 residues. DNA of the CDR3: TGTGCCAGCAGTTCGTTCGGGGGGAACACTGAAGCTTTCTTT. This gives the protein CASSSFGGNTEAFF.

This clonotype was counted ten times or more. The rearrangement links TRBV10-3 to TRBJ2-1; 11 bases agree with TRBD2. There are 16 residues in the CDR3. Germline V CDR1 and CDR2: ENHRY, SYGVKD. V dropped 7 bases and J dropped 8; count of bases not matched to a gene: 13. The DNA for the CDR3 is TGTGCCATCACCCAGACTAGCGGGACAACTACGGATGAGCAGTTCTTC. Translated: CAITQTSGTTTDEQFF.

CDR3 protein: CASSQNRLRYNEQFF. The DNA of the CDR3 is TGTGCCAGCAGCCAAAATCGTCTTAGGTACAATGAGCAGTTCTTC. This rearrangement joins TRBV14 to TRBJ2-1, with no clear D. The CDR3 spans 15 residues. The V gene lost 2 bases and the J gene lost 4 bases, with 12 bases spanning the gap. Germline loops: CDR1 SGHDN, CDR2 FVKESK.

This clonotype was picked up a small number of times. The chain recombines TRBV28 with TRBJ2-3; tentative D call: TRBD1 (6 bases). Between the trimmed V and J ends, which lost 7 bases and 4 bases, there was a span of 15 bases. This CDR3 region has 14 residues. Germline CDR1 is MDHEN and CDR2 is SYDVKM. CDR3 sequence reads: CASTGDVGADTQYF. As DNA, the CDR3 is TGTGCCAGCACAGGGGATGTCGGTGCAGATACGCAGTATTTT.

This clonotype was observed a handful of times. This chain joins TRBV6-2 or TRBV6-3 and TRBJ1-5; D is undetermined. Trimming removed 6 bases at V and 4 bases at J, with 13 bases between. The CDR3 extends over 14 amino acids. The germline gives CDR1 MNHEY, CDR2 SVGEGT. CDR3 nucleotides: TGTGCCAGCAGCCCCGACGGGGAGAATCAGCCCCAGCATTTT. Encoded protein: CASSPDGENQPQHF.

There are many counts of this clonotype. J is TRBJ2-7 and V is TRBV7-9; D may be TRBD1 or TRBD2 (6 bases each). Germline V gene data show CDR1 as SEHNR and CDR2 as FQNEAQ (reference sequence). The CDR3 spans 13 residues. V lost 0 bases, J lost 6 bases, and 9 bases lay in between. In nucleotides, the CDR3 is TGTGCCAGCAGCTTAGCAGGAGGGGGCGAGCAGTACTTC. This codes for CASSLAGGGEQYF.